This T cell receptor (beta chain) was sequenced for a study of blood T cell repertoires in COVID-19 (dated by TCRdb to the early 2020s). At the level of the whole study: Samples covering the acute and convalescent phases of COVID-19 were provided by collaborators in the United States, Italy and Spain. The prospective study material was composed of cDNA or gDNA derived from T cells, B-cell-depleted T cells, or PBMCs. Deeply sampled blood TCRbeta repertoires from subjects exposed to, actively infected with, or recovered from COVID-19 were included in the dataset. The repertoires were released in a freely available public database meant as a resource for research on the immune response to SARS-CoV-2. Samples were obtained from the ongoing ImmuneRACE study (first 160 participants) and from some 1,300 subjects provided by 6 global collaborators. The sample metadata nearly always contained a de-identified subject ID, COVID-19 status, age in years and sex. HLA class I and class II types, where available, came from metadata supplied by the sample provider rather than from assay-based typing.

The immunoSEQ Assay, a bias-controlled multiplex PCR, was used to amplify TCRbeta CDR3 regions from genomic DNA. Concerning the study's data processing: The number of nucleated cells in each sample was estimated by amplification of reference gene primers within the assay. To quantify the absolute abundance of each unique TCRbeta CDR3 rearrangement, sequence reads were collapsed and filtered. For each sample, productive Simpson clonality was calculated by taking the square root of Simpson's diversity index across productive rearrangements. The source is immuneACCESS, and TCRdb retained only in-frame sequences with V and J called. Part of the clones is not carried over; for the studies checked, unresolved V genes explain less than half of this, and the remainder is unexplained. V and J calls and clone size come straight from that table; D and trimming were deduced from the DNA. Across this sample there are tens of thousands of clones, with 80% to 95% seen only once. Of the sample, approximately 0.49% is held by the ten largest clones.

One collaborating source in Seattle enrolled patients during active infection and followed them longitudinally through the course of disease. Each collaborating institution followed its own protocols to collect whole blood in K2EDTA tubes. For TCRbeta analysis, collaborators shipped samples as frozen whole blood, isolated PBMCs, or DNA extracted from either of those sample types. About this clone: It has no known antigen specificity. Within one base of it there is no much larger clone, and no base qualities were kept.

Broader findings and caveats from the paper: The amount of clinical and demographic metadata varied by source and participant and was provided uncurated.

V sheds 6 bases and J sheds 2 bases, leaving 17 bases between their ends. The CDR3 measures 15 amino acids from cysteine to phenylalanine. Only the CDR3 region is kept as DNA, spanning 45 bases read in frame from base 1. The germline V gene provides CDR1 MNHEY and CDR2 SVGAGI. The source is a man aged 45-65 years with COVID-19, enrolled during active disease. The rearranged chain carries TRBV6-5 and TRBJ2-7; TRBD2 might be the D gene, on 5 matching bases. Sequencing input: peripheral blood. The CDR3 region has the sequence CASSPTKTNPYEQYF. The DNA sequence is TGTGCCAGCAGCCCGACCAAGACTAACCCCTACGAGCAGTACTTC.